Sequencing of this T cell receptor beta chain was carried out in a study of molecular identifiers for immune sequencing clone quantification. Germline V gene lookup returns CDR1 KGHSH and CDR2 LQKENI. The length of the CDR3 is 12 residues. The V end lost 3 bases, the J end lost 9 bases, and 9 bases lay between the germline ends. Naive CD8 T cells, phenotype CD8+CD4-CCR7+CD45RA+, were sorted. This clonotype was detected ten times or more. TCRdb itself ran the PCR reads through MiXCR, one entry per CDR3 protein. The repertoire holds about 640,000 distinct CDR3 sequences, with 15% to 20% as singletons. The specimen was naive CD8+ T cells from blood, with Jurkat cell RNA spiked in. Subset here: FACS-sorted CD8+CD4-CCR7+CD45RA+ naive T cells. The TCR sequence derives from a human donor in good health. Some libraries in this study had Jurkat cell RNA spiked in. The chain carries TRBV18 and TRBJ2-4; D is unresolved. Here the CDR3 reads CASSPSRAIQYF. CDR3 DNA sequence: TGTGCCAGCTCACCTTCCCGGGCCATTCAGTACTTC.